Listed below are T cell receptor beta chains from one sample, sequenced in a study of cytomegalovirus exposure and HLA in healthy donors. TCRdb's copy holds only in-frame clones and misses some; the assay was immunoSEQ multiplex PCR. Among roughly 130,000 clones listed, 85% to 90% were seen once. The sequencing sample was made of PBMCs. The source of these receptors is a man between 25 and 39 years old in good health and CMV-seronegative. The CDR3 runs from the conserved cysteine through the conserved F or W. D genes are given only for firm matches. Size values are once, few and many counts, or a class for expanded clones, and some rows have none.

>TRBD1|few|TRBV19|TRBJ1-5
TGTGCCAGTAGTATTTCGGACAGGGGAAGGGGACAGCCCCAGCATTTT
CASSISDRGRGQPQHF
>.|.|TRBV28|TRBJ1-2
TGTGCCAGCGGGGCGGGGCCCGACCCCAATGAGCATGGCTACACCTTC
CASGAGPDPNEHGYTF
>.|.|TRBV6-5|TRBJ2-2
TGTGCCACCGGACATGGCCCTTCGAACACCGGGGAGCTGTTTTTT
CATGHGPSNTGELFF
>.|few|TRBV21-1|TRBJ1-1
TGTGCCAGCAGCAAAAGAGGACCAAGGGGGGAAGCTTTCTTT
CASSKRGPRGEAFF
>.|.|TRBV7-2|TRBJ2-7
TGTGCCAGCAGACCCCAGCCGGGCGAGCAGTACTTC
CASRPQPGEQYF
>.|.|TRBV6-1|TRBJ1-5
TGTGCCAGCAGTGCGTCCGGCAATCAGCCCCAGCATTTT
CASSASGNQPQHF
>TRBD1|.|TRBV5-6|TRBJ2-7
TGTGCCAGCAGCTTCCGACAGGGAGACGAGCAGTACTTC
CASSFRQGDEQYF
>TRBD2|.|TRBV6-1|TRBJ2-1
TGTGCCAGCAGTGCCACTAGCGGGAGTATCAATGAGCAGTTCTTC
CASSATSGSINEQFF
>TRBD1|.|TRBV18|TRBJ1-2
TGTGCCAGCTCACCAAGAGTAACAGGGGATGCCTATGGCTACACCTTC
CASSPRVTGDAYGYTF
>.|.|TRBV18|TRBJ1-2
TGTGCCAGCTCATCAGTCCAGGGGACCAACTATGGCTACACCTTC
CASSSVQGTNYGYTF
>TRBD1|.|TRBV10-3|TRBJ1-4
TGTGCCATCAGCCAGACAGGGTGGAATGAAAAACTGTTTTTT
CAISQTGWNEKLFF
>.|.|TRBV30|TRBJ2-2
TGTGCCTGGGGGGGCTTGACCGGGGAGCTGTTTTTT
CAWGGLTGELFF
>TRBD1|.|TRBV4-3|TRBJ1-3
TGCGCCAGCAGCCAAGGACTGGGACAGGTTGGAAACACCATATATTTT
CASSQGLGQVGNTIYF
>TRBD1|.|TRBV5-6|TRBJ2-7
TGTGCCAGCAGCTACCCCGGGACAGGGATTTACGAGCAGTACTTC
CASSYPGTGIYEQYF
>TRBD2|.|TRBV5-4|TRBJ2-1
TGTGCCAGCAGCTTGGAGGCTAGCGGGAGAAGACATGAGCAGTTCTTC
CASSLEASGRRHEQFF
>TRBD1|.|TRBV10-3|TRBJ1-4
TGTGCCATCGCACCGTCGACAGGGGTGGATAATGAAAAACTGTTTTTT
CAIAPSTGVDNEKLFF
>.|.|TRBV25-1|TRBJ1-2
TGTGCCAGCAGCGTTACCTGGGGGCTCGGCTACACCTTC
CASSVTWGLGYTF
>TRBD1|.|TRBV6-6|TRBJ1-6
TGTGCCAGCAGTACCGGGACCGGGACAGGGATTGGCTTT
CASSTGTGTGIGF
>TRBD1|.|TRBV2|TRBJ2-1
TGTGCCAGTCGAACAGGGGTGTCCTACAATGAGCAGTTCTTC
CASRTGVSYNEQFF
>.|.|TRBV19|TRBJ2-7
TGTGCCAGTAGCGAGCCCCCAAGATACGAGCAGTACTTC
CASSEPPRYEQYF
>TRBD1|.|TRBV9|TRBJ2-3
TGTGCCAGCAGCGTAGGTGGGACAGGGTGGGGAACTAGCACAGATACGCAGTATTTT
CASSVGGTGWGTSTDTQYF
>.|.|TRBV4-1|TRBJ2-1
TGCGCCAGCAGCCAAGTTGGCGGAAATGAGCAGTTCTTC
CASSQVGGNEQFF
>.|.|TRBV18|TRBJ2-7
TGTGCCAGCTCCCTGGGGGGACTTGTAACCTACGAGCAGTACTTC
CASSLGGLVTYEQYF
>.|.|TRBV6-1|TRBJ2-2
TGTGCCAGCAGTGGGACCGAAACAGGGAACACCGGGGAGCTGTTTTTT
CASSGTETGNTGELFF
>.|.|TRBV7-9|TRBJ2-2
TGTGCCAGCAGCCCGGACAGAACCACCGGGGAGCTGTTTTTT
CASSPDRTTGELFF
>.|.|TRBV25-1|TRBJ2-1
TGTGCCAGCAGTGAATTAATGAGGGGGGGGCCGGGGTTCTTC
CASSELMRGGPGFF